This T cell receptor beta chain was profiled in a study of T-cell reconstitution after alpha-beta-depleted transplantation in children. This clonotype has ten or more counts. The CDR3 contains 14 residues. Germline V lookup: CDR1 DFQATT, CDR2 SNEGSKA (reference sequence). V lost 6 bases to trimming and J lost 9 bases; unmatched junction nucleotides: 9. A library of TCRbeta sequences, prepared with unique molecular identifiers, was generated. TCRdb processed the PCR reads anew with MiXCR; each CDR3 protein has one entry. This table has 200,000 to 300,000 distinct CDR3 sequences, around 12% appearing once.

This receptor was identified in a human donor who donated a stem cell graft to a child with acute lymphoblastic leukemia. The J gene is TRBJ1-6, the V gene TRBV20-1; TRBD1 agrees at 9 bases. Sample: PBMCs from the stem cell graft donor, taken from the stem cell graft. The CDR3 protein is CSATQTGGTSPLHF. The CDR3 DNA is TGCAGTGCCACACAGACAGGGGGGACTTCACCCCTCCACTTT.